Below, one TCR beta chain is given with its context. This sample was included in a study of shared clonotypes between healthy human individuals. TCRdb's copy holds only in-frame clones and misses some; the assay was immunoSEQ multiplex PCR. The sample records about 1.1 million clones, roughly 80% being singletons. This CDR3 comprises 13 residues. V gave up 4 bases and J gave up 6 bases, with 10 bases separating them. Looked up from germline, CDR1 is MNHNY and CDR2 is SVGAGI (reference sequence). Material for sequencing was memory CD4+ T cells from PBMCs. Subset described: CD45RA-negative fraction. This sequence joins TRBV6-6 and TRBJ1-5; D not resolved. The source of this sequence is a man aged 18 to 29 in good health. Some clones in this sample may be carry-over from other donors' samples. This chain's CDR3 is CASSSAGFQPQHF. The CDR3 region has the DNA TGTGCCAGCAGTTCCGCCGGTTTTCAGCCCCAGCATTTT.